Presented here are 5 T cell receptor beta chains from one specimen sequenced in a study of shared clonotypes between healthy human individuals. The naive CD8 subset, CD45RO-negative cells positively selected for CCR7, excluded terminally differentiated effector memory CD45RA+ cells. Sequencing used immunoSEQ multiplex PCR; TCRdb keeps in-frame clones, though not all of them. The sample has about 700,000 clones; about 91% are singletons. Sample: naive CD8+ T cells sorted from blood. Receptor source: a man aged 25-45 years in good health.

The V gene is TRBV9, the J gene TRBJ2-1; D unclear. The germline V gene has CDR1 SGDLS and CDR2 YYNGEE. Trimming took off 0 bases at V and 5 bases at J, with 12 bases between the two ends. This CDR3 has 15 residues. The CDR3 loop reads CASSVGYARHNEQFF. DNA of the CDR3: TGTGCCAGCAGCGTAGGGTACGCGAGACACAATGAGCAGTTCTTC.

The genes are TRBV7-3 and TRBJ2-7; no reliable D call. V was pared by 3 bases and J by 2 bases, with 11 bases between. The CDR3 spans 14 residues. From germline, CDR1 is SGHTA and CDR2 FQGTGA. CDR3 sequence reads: CASSFGSPPYEQYF. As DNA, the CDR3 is TGTGCCAGCAGCTTTGGGTCCCCTCCCTACGAGCAGTACTTC.

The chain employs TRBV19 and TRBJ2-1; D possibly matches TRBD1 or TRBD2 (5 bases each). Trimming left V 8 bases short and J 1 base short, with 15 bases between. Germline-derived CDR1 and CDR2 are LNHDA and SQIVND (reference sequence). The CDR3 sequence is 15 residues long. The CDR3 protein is CASRPGSSSYNEQFF. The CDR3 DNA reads TGTGCCAGTCGTCCAGGGAGTAGTTCCTACAATGAGCAGTTCTTC.

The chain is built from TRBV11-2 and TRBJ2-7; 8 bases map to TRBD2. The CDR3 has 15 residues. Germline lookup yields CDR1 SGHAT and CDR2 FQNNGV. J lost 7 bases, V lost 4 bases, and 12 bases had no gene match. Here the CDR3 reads CASSSDARGVREQYF. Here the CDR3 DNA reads TGTGCCAGCAGCTCGGACGCGCGGGGGGTACGTGAGCAGTACTTC.

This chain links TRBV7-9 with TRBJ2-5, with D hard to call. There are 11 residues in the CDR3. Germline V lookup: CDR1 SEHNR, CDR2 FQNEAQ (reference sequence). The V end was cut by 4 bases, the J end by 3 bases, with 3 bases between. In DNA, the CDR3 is TGTGCCAGCAGCTATGAAGAGACCCAGTACTTC. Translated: CASSYEETQYF.